A selection of T cell receptor beta chains follows, all from one sample in a study of tumor and adjacent non-tumor tissue in lung cancer. TCRdb re-derived calls from the multiplex PCR reads in MiXCR, one entry per CDR3 protein. The data show tens of thousands of distinct CDR3 sequences, over 75% seen once. The specimen was lung tumor tissue. These receptors originate from a woman between 45 and 65 years old with non-small cell lung cancer. CDR3s include the opening cysteine and the closing phenylalanine or tryptophan. A D gene is named only where the DNA matches it firmly. The size of a clone is reported for some rows only, either as once, few or many, or as a class for expanded clones.

V gene	D gene	CDR3 length	J gene	clone size	CDR3 protein	CDR3 DNA
TRBV11-2	.	14	TRBJ2-5	.	CTISLNALQETQYF	TGTACCATCAGCTTAAACGCACTTCAAGAGACCCAGTACTTC
TRBV29-1	TRBD1	14	TRBJ1-1	.	CSVGGGQGDTEAYF	TGCAGCGTTGGGGGTGGACAGGGCGACACTGAAGCTTACTTT
TRBV20-1	.	13	TRBJ2-3	.	CSAREADTGTQYF	TGCAGCGCTAGAGAAGCGGACACAGGTACGCAGTATTTT
TRBV6-5	TRBD1	15	TRBJ1-5	.	CAITYSDREGQPQHF	TGTGCCATCACTTACTCAGACAGGGAAGGCCAGCCCCAGCATTTT
TRBV6-1	TRBD2	16	TRBJ2-5	.	CGSRETAGEYQETQYF	TGTGGCAGCAGAGAAACAGCGGGGGAGTACCAAGAGACTCAGTACTTC
TRBV4-2	TRBD1	22	TRBJ1-5	.	CASSQVPTGNTGVAYSNRSQHF	TGTGCCAGCAGCCAAGTCCCTACAGGAAATACAGGGGTAGCCTATAGCAATCGGTCCCAGCATTTT
TRBV4-2	.	11	TRBJ2-1	.	CASSQGGEEFF	TGTGCCAGTAGCCAAGGTGGTGAGGAGTTCTTC
TRBV20-1	.	14	TRBJ1-1	.	CSAGWSRVNTEAFF	TGCAGTGCTGGTTGGAGCAGGGTGAACACTGAAGCTTTCTTT
TRBV6-5	.	10	TRBJ2-3	.	CAISRGYAVF	TGTGCCATCAGTAGGGGGTACGCAGTATTT
TRBV6-2/TRBV6-3	.	13	TRBJ2-1	.	CTSSYSFRHEQLF	TGTACCAGCAGTTACTCGTTTCGCCATGAGCAGTTGTTC
TRBV12-3/TRBV12-4	.	13	TRBJ2-5	.	CAITRPGQESQYF	TGTGCCATCACCCGACCGGGACAAGAGTCCCAGTACTTC
TRBV10-3	TRBD2	15	TRBJ2-1	.	CATLPSGSLGNDQFF	TGTGCCACTCTACCTAGCGGGTCGCTAGGTAATGATCAGTTCTTC
TRBV11-3	.	16	TRBJ2-3	.	CVSSLGRWDSADTQYF	TGTGTCAGCAGCTTAGGACGGTGGGATAGTGCAGATACGCAGTATTTT
TRBV11-3	TRBD1	20	TRBJ2-3	.	CASSLTAIQGDRGDDQPQYF	TGTGCCAGCAGCTTAACCGCGATTCAGGGGGACCGAGGTGACGATCAGCCCCAGTATTTT
TRBV24-1	TRBD2	14	TRBJ2-1	once	CATTDSLAGHEQFF	TGTGCCACCACTGACTCACTAGCGGGGCATGAGCAGTTCTTC
TRBV6-6	.	15	TRBJ2-3	.	CASVYRDYRTDMQYF	TGTGCCAGCGTATATAGAGACTACCGCACAGATATGCAGTATTTT
TRBV10-1	TRBD1	14	TRBJ2-1	.	CASSESGTGDEQFF	TGCGCCAGCAGTGAGTCTGGGACAGGAGACGAGCAGTTCTTC
TRBV6-6	.	15	TRBJ1-5	.	CASSYDQGTNQPQHF	TGTGCCAGCAGTTACGACCAGGGTACCAATCAGCCCCAGCATTTT
TRBV20-1	.	16	TRBJ1-6	.	CSAMFRTASDNSPLHF	TGCAGTGCTATGTTCAGGACAGCGTCAGATAATTCACCCCTCCACTTT
TRBV6-5	.	16	TRBJ2-1	once	CASSYSSRKAYNEQFF	TGTGCCAGCAGTTACTCCTCTAGGAAGGCTTACAATGAGCAGTTCTTC
TRBV6-6	.	17	TRBJ2-6	few	CASRQGCSFSGANVLAF	TGTGCCAGCAGACAGGGCTGTTCGTTTTCTGGGGCCAACGTCCTGGCTTTC
TRBV7-8	.	19	TRBJ2-7	many	CASSLARRGLSRAAYEQYF	TGTGCCAGCAGCTTAGCCCGCCGAGGTCTCTCCCGGGCGGCTTACGAGCAGTACTTC
TRBV6-1	.	14	TRBJ2-3	.	CASRMTPSTDTQYF	TGTGCCAGCAGGATGACGCCGAGTACAGATACGCAGTATTTT
TRBV5-4	.	11	TRBJ2-7	.	CASSITGEQYF	TGTGCCAGCAGCATTACGGGCGAGCAATACTTC
TRBV5-5	.	15	TRBJ2-7	.	CASSSTPGPGYEQYF	TGTGCCAGCAGTTCAACCCCGGGGCCGGGCTACGAGCAGTACTTC
TRBV4-1	.	16	TRBJ2-7	.	CASNQDRTRGFYEQYF	TGCGCCAGCAACCAGGATAGGACTAGGGGGTTCTACGAGCAGTACTTC
TRBV29-1	.	12	TRBJ2-3	.	CSAIGSTDMQYF	TGCAGCGCCATAGGAAGCACAGATATGCAGTATTTT
TRBV11-2	.	13	TRBJ2-3	.	CASSLDRADTRFF	TGTGCCAGCAGCTTAGATCGTGCAGATACGCGGTTTTTT
TRBV4-2	.	14	TRBJ1-1	.	CASSQNDTFGEAFF	TGTGCCAGCAGCCAAAACGACACTTTTGGCGAAGCTTTCTTT
TRBV28	.	15	TRBJ2-5	many	CASTPLGAARETQYF	TGTGCCAGCACTCCCCTCGGGGCCGCTAGGGAGACCCAGTACTTC
TRBV28	TRBD2	14	TRBJ2-1	.	CADIAGERYNEQFF	TGTGCCGACATTGCGGGGGAGAGATACAATGAGCAGTTCTTC
TRBV6-1	.	14	TRBJ2-7	.	CASSKSTSGYDQYF	TGTGCCAGCAGTAAATCCACAAGCGGCTACGATCAGTACTTC
TRBV6-1	.	12	TRBJ2-1	.	CASSTYGYEQIF	TGTGCCAGCAGTACGTACGGGTATGAGCAGATCTTC
TRBV10-3	.	13	TRBJ2-1	.	CAARGNSYNEQFF	TGTGCCGCGCGTGGGAACTCCTACAATGAGCAGTTCTTC
TRBV11-2	.	13	TRBJ2-3	once	CACSLERGDTQYF	TGTGCCTGTAGCTTAGAAAGGGGAGATACGCAGTATTTT
TRBV27	TRBD2	14	TRBJ2-1	.	CASSKTSGSKKQFF	TGTGCCAGCAGTAAGACTAGCGGGAGTAAAAAGCAGTTCTTC
TRBV13	TRBD2	16	TRBJ2-1	.	CASTGGIANSRNDQFF	TGTGCCAGCACGGGGGGGATTGCGAATAGTCGGAATGATCAATTCTTC
TRBV10-2	TRBD2	18	TRBJ2-1	.	CASSEFRGGLAGGDEQCF	TGCGCCAGCAGTGAGTTTCGGGGCGGACTAGCGGGTGGAGATGAGCAGTGCTTC
TRBV11-2	TRBD2	13	TRBJ2-7	.	CTSCLENSGEQYF	TGTACCAGCTGCTTAGAGAATAGCGGGGAACAGTACTTC
TRBV29-1	.	12	TRBJ2-7	.	CSVEAQSYEHYF	TGCAGCGTGGAGGCGCAGAGCTACGAACACTATTTC
TRBV4-1	TRBD1	14	TRBJ2-3	.	CASSQRTGVDMQYF	TGCGCCAGCAGCCAGCGGACAGGGGTAGATATGCAGTATTTT
TRBV6-1	.	15	TRBJ1-6	once	CASSEGVVGGSPLHF	TGCGCCAGCAGTGAAGGGGTCGTCGGGGGTTCACCCCTCCACTTT
TRBV10-3	.	14	TRBJ1-4	many	CAIRDSATNEKLFF	TGTGCCATCAGGGACAGTGCAACTAATGAAAAACTGTTTTTT
TRBV6-2/TRBV6-3	TRBD1	15	TRBJ2-2	.	CASSLRGTITGELFF	TGTGCCAGCTCCCTCAGGGGGACCATTACGGGGGAGCTGTTTTTT
TRBV6-1	.	16	TRBJ1-5	.	CVSRSTGEGTNQPQHF	TGTGTCAGCAGATCGACAGGAGAGGGTACCAACCAGCCCCAGCATTTT
TRBV2	.	13	TRBJ2-5	.	CASGGVVQETQYF	TGTGCCAGTGGCGGGGTTGTCCAAGAGACCCAGTACTTC
TRBV12-3/TRBV12-4	.	10	TRBJ2-1	.	CVSCFNEQFF	TGTGTCAGCTGTTTTAATGAGCAGTTCTTC
TRBV6-1	TRBD1	16	TRBJ2-3	.	CVSGSATGQGADTQYF	TGTGTAAGCGGTTCAGCTACGGGACAGGGAGCAGATACGCAGTATTTT
TRBV6-1	.	16	TRBJ1-5	.	CASRSIREGTNQPQHF	TGTGCCAGCAGATCGATAAGAGAGGGTACCAATCAGCCCCAGCATTTT
TRBV20-1	.	13	TRBJ1-1	few	CSARDAGLAEAFF	TGCAGTGCTAGAGATGCTGGCTTGGCTGAAGCTTTCTTT
TRBV4-1	.	14	TRBJ1-4	many	CASSNREGGEKLFF	TGCGCCAGCAGCAACAGGGAAGGGGGTGAAAAACTGTTTTTT
TRBV6-1	.	11	TRBJ2-1	.	CASGEWGEQFF	TGTGCCAGTGGTGAGTGGGGTGAGCAGTTCTTC
TRBV6-6	.	15	TRBJ2-5	once	CARDPAQLYQETQYF	TGTGCCAGGGACCCGGCACAGCTCTACCAAGAGACCCAGTACTTC
TRBV6-5	.	13	TRBJ1-2	.	CARSRQANYGYTF	TGTGCCAGGAGTCGGCAAGCTAACTATGGGTACACCTTT
TRBV28	.	15	TRBJ1-5	once	CATIWSRYSNQPQHF	TGTGCCACCATTTGGTCTCGGTATAGCAATCAGCCCCAGCATTTT